The rows below give T cell receptor beta chains drawn from one sample of a study of early T cells in non-severe SARS-CoV-2 infection. TCRdb independently ran MiXCR on the 5' RACE reads; one entry per CDR3 protein. The sample includes tens of thousands of distinct CDR3 sequences, 5.3% of them seen just once. Sequenced material: whole blood. All receptors derive from an adult who was a healthcare worker with PCR-confirmed SARS-CoV-2 infection or an uninfected control (not recorded which). The CDR3 runs from the conserved cysteine through the conserved F or W. The D gene is left open where the match is weak. Part of the rows lack a size; the others show once, few, many or a class for expanded clones.

D gene	V gene	J gene	clone size	CDR3 DNA	CDR3 protein
.	TRBV18	TRBJ1-4	.	TGTGCCAGCTCGGGAACGACCGGAGATGCAGGGGAAAAACTGTTTTTT	CASSGTTGDAGEKLFF
TRBD1	TRBV6-5	TRBJ2-7	many	TGTGCCAGCAGTTACCGCGCAGACAGGGACTACGAGCAGTACTTC	CASSYRADRDYEQYF
.	TRBV4-3	TRBJ1-3	many	TGCGCCAGCAGCCAAGATTGGGCGGCAGGGCCAAGGGCCATATATTTT	CASSQDWAAGPRAIYF
TRBD1	TRBV19	TRBJ2-7	many	TGTGCCAGTAGTCTCCGGGACAGGATCCACGAGCAGTACTTC	CASSLRDRIHEQYF
.	TRBV10-3	TRBJ1-6	.	TGTGCCATCAGTGAGTCCGGGACTAGCGCTTATAATTCACCCCTCCACTTT	CAISESGTSAYNSPLHF
.	TRBV4-3	TRBJ1-3	.	TGCGCCAGCAGCCCAACCGGTTCCCCGGAGGCCGGAAACACCATATATTTT	CASSPTGSPEAGNTIYF
.	TRBV18	TRBJ1-1	many	TGTGCCAGCTCATCGATGGACAACACTGAAGCTTTCTTT	CASSSMDNTEAFF
.	TRBV14	TRBJ2-7	many	TGTGCCAGCAGCCAGGTAGACCCGTCTGCGGGTGGTGAGCAGTACTTC	CASSQVDPSAGGEQYF
TRBD1	TRBV7-2	TRBJ1-6	few	TGTGCCAGCAGCCCCCGGGACAGGGGTTCACCCCTCCACTTT	CASSPRDRGSPLHF
TRBD1	TRBV20-1	TRBJ2-5	.	TGCAGTGCTAGAGCAGGGGGCCCGGAGACCCAGTACTTC	CSARAGGPETQYF
TRBD1	TRBV7-8	TRBJ2-5	many	TGTGCCAGCAGCTTGGGGACAGTCCAAGAGACCCAGTACTTC	CASSLGTVQETQYF
.	TRBV10-3	TRBJ1-1	many	TGTGCCATCAGTGAACTCCAGGTGAACACTGAAGCTTTCTTT	CAISELQVNTEAFF
.	TRBV7-2	TRBJ2-7	many	TGTGCCAGCAGCTTAACTGGGGGGTTGTACGAGCAGTACTTC	CASSLTGGLYEQYF
.	TRBV7-8	TRBJ1-6	many	TGTGCCAGCAGCAGCAGGGATTATTCACCCCTCCACTTT	CASSSRDYSPLHF
TRBD2	TRBV28	TRBJ2-3	many	TGTGCCAGCAGTGAAGGACTAGCGGGACGAGATACGCAGTATTTT	CASSEGLAGRDTQYF
TRBD1	TRBV7-2	TRBJ1-3	.	TGTGCCAGCAGCGAGCGACAGGGGGCGACTGGAAACACCATATATTTT	CASSERQGATGNTIYF
TRBD1	TRBV7-6	TRBJ2-2	many	TGTGCCAGCAGCTTAGAACCCCACAGGGGAACAAAAACCGGGGAGCTGTTTTTT	CASSLEPHRGTKTGELFF
.	TRBV6-2/TRBV6-3	TRBJ2-7	few	TGTGCCAGCAGTTACTCCCCCGCAGTGGGCTCCTACGAGCAGTACTTC	CASSYSPAVGSYEQYF
TRBD2	TRBV5-4	TRBJ2-5	medium-sized	TGTGCCAGCAGCTTGGAGCGGGGGAAAGAGACCCAGTACTTC	CASSLERGKETQYF
.	TRBV29-1	TRBJ1-2	.	TGCAGCGTTGAAGATCTCCTCCAGGATGGCTACACCTTC	CSVEDLLQDGYTF
.	TRBV7-2	TRBJ2-3	.	TGTGCCAGCAGCTTACAACCCCCCGGGATCCACACAGATACGCAGTATTTT	CASSLQPPGIHTDTQYF
TRBD1	TRBV20-1	TRBJ1-5	many	TGCAGTGTCGGGACAGTTAGCAATCAGCCCCAGCATTTT	CSVGTVSNQPQHF